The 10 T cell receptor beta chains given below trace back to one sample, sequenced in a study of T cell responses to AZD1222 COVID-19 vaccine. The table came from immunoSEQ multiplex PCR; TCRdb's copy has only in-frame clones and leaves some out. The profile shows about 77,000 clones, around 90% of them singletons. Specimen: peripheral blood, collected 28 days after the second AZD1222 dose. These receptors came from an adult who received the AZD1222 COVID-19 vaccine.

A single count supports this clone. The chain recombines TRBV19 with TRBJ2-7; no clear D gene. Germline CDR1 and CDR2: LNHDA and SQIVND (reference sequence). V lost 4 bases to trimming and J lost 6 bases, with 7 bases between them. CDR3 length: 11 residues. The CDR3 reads CASSTLGEQYF. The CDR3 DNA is TGTGCCAGTAGTACCCTCGGCGAGCAGTACTTC.

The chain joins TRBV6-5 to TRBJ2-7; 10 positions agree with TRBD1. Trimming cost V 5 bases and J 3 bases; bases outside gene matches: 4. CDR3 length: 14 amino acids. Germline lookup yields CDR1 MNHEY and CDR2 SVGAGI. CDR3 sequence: CASSTGTGDYEQYF. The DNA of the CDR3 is TGTGCCAGCAGTACCGGGACAGGGGACTACGAGCAGTACTTC.

This chain's CDR3 is CASSRTVGGRGEKLFF. CDR3 DNA: TGTGCCAGCAGCCGCACCGTCGGGGGGCGGGGTGAAAAACTGTTTTTT. The chain combines TRBV7-2 with TRBJ1-4; TRBD1 might be the D (6 bases). Germline V CDR1 and CDR2: SGHTA, FQGNSA. The CDR3 consists of 16 residues. The V and J ends lost 5 bases and 7 bases respectively, with 20 bases between them.

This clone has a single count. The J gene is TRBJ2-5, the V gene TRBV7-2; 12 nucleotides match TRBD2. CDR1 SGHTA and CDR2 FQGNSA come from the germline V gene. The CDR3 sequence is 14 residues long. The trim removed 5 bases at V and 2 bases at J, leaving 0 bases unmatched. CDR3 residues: CASSGLAGQETQYF. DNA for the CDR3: TGTGCCAGCAGCGGACTAGCGGGGCAAGAGACCCAGTACTTC.

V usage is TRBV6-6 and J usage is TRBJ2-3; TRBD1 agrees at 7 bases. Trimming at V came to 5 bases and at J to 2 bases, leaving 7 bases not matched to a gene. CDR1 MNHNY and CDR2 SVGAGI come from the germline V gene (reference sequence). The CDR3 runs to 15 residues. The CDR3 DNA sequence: TGTGCCAGCAGTGGCCGGGACAGAATCACAGATACGCAGTATTTT. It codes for CASSGRDRITDTQYF.

This CDR3 is CASRKVAGVSTDTQYF. CDR3 nucleotides: TGTGCCAGCCGCAAGGTAGCGGGAGTCAGCACAGATACGCAGTATTTT. The chain links TRBV7-2 to TRBJ2-3, with 9 bases fitting TRBD2. The J segment lost 0 bases and the V segment lost 8 bases, leaving 9 bases of the junction unmatched. The CDR3 covers 16 residues. The V gene's germline CDR1 is SGHTA and CDR2 FQGNSA. Together with reference TRBV7-2 and TRBJ2-3, the CDR3 gives the full variable domain: GAGVSQSPSNKVTEKGKDVELRCDPISGHTALYWYRQSLGQGLEFLIYFQGNSAPDKSGLPSDRFSAERTGGSVSTLTIQRTQQEDSAVYLCASRKVAGVSTDTQYFGPGTRLTVL.

The CDR3 coding sequence is TGTGCCAGCAGTGCCGCCGGGGGAGCTTTCTTT. As protein: CASSAAGGAFF. The rearrangement links TRBV28 to TRBJ1-1, with D perhaps TRBD1 (5 bases). Trimming pared 5 bases from V and 10 bases from J, leaving 11 bases between. Germline lookup yields CDR1 MDHEN and CDR2 SYDVKM. This CDR3 has 11 amino acids.

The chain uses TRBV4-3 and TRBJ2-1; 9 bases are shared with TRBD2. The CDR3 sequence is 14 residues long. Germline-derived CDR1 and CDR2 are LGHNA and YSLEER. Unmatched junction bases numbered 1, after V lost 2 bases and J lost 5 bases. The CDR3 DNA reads TGCGCCAGCAGCCAACTAGCGGGGCACAATGAGCAGTTCTTC. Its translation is CASSQLAGHNEQFF.

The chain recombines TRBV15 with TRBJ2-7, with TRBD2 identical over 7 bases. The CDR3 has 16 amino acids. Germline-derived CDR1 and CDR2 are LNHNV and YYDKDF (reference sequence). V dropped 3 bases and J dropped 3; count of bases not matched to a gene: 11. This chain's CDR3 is CATSSIPWREFYEQYF. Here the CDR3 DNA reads TGTGCCACCAGCAGTATCCCCTGGCGGGAGTTCTACGAGCAGTACTTC.

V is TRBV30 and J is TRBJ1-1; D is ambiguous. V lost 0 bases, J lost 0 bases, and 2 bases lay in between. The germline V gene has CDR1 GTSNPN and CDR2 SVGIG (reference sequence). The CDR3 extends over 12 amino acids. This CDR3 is CAWSVLNTEAFF. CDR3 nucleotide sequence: TGTGCCTGGAGTGTGCTGAACACTGAAGCTTTCTTT. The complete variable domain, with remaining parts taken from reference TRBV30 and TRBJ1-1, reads SQTIHQWPATLVQPVGSPLSLECTVEGTSNPNLYWYRQAAGRGLQLLFYSVGIGQISSEVPQNLSASRPQDRQFILSSKKLLLSDSGFYLCAWSVLNTEAFFGQGTRLTVV.